These 7 T cell receptor beta chains originate from one sample sequenced in a study of PD-1 blockade in classical Hodgkin lymphoma. Profiling relied on immunoSEQ multiplex PCR, and the TCRdb table lists in-frame clones only, not all of them. The sample includes thousands of clones, about 75% of them seen just once. Each patient experienced a relapse that followed autologous stem cell transplantation, and brentuximab vedotin exposure varied. This specimen consisted of peripheral blood mononuclear cells (PBMCs), obtained before the second cycle of nivolumab. The receptors stem from a human donor with classical Hodgkin lymphoma.

This sequence joins TRBV7-9 and TRBJ2-7; D is ambiguous. Germline CDR1 SEHNR, CDR2 FQNEAQ (reference sequence). The V and J ends lost 5 bases and 7 bases respectively, with 18 bases between them. CDR3 size: 14 residues. This CDR3 is CASSPSRSPGEQYF. CDR3 bases: TGTGCCAGCAGCCCTTCTCGGAGTCCCGGGGAGCAGTACTTC.

The chain couples TRBV27 to TRBJ2-1; 9 bases line up with TRBD2. The ends lost 4 bases at V and 1 base at J; junction bases unmatched: 14. In germline, CDR1 is MNHEY, CDR2 SMNVEV (reference sequence). CDR3 length equals 19 residues. CDR3 in DNA: TGTGCCAGCAGTTCACCACAGGAGCTACTAGCGGGTTCCTACAATGAGCAGTTCTTC. Encoded protein: CASSSPQELLAGSYNEQFF.

V and J are TRBV7-2 and TRBJ2-7; 12 bases align to TRBD2. The germline gives CDR1 SGHTA, CDR2 FQGNSA. The CDR3 sequence is 15 residues long. V shed 5 bases and J 2 bases; nucleotides not matched to a gene: 4. CDR3: CASSGSSGGAYEQYF. For the CDR3, the DNA is TGTGCCAGCAGCGGATCTAGCGGGGGGGCCTACGAGCAGTACTTC.

This clone turned up a few times. The chain employs TRBV19 and TRBJ2-1, with D perhaps TRBD2 (5 bases). Trimming shortened V by 3 bases and J by 6 bases, and 9 bases separated the two germline ends. The CDR3 is made up of 13 amino acids. Germline CDR1 and CDR2: LNHDA and SQIVND (reference sequence). CDR3 residues: CASSMVEGNEQFF. DNA for the CDR3: TGTGCCAGTAGTATGGTTGAGGGCAATGAGCAGTTCTTC.

V and J are TRBV28 and TRBJ1-1; D remains ambiguous. V was trimmed by 7 bases and J by 3 bases, leaving 12 bases between them. Germline V gives CDR1 MDHEN, CDR2 SYDVKM. This CDR3 is built from 13 residues. The CDR3 sequence: CASTIVDYTEAFF. Here the CDR3 DNA reads TGTGCCAGCACCATAGTAGACTACACTGAAGCTTTCTTT.

This clone was detected only once. The chain joins TRBV7-2 to TRBJ1-4; 7 bases match TRBD1. The trim removed 5 bases at V and 0 bases at J, leaving 6 bases unmatched. The CDR3 contains 16 residues. CDR1 and CDR2 from the germline V gene are SGHTA and FQGNSA. The CDR3 region is CASSMGTVPTNEKLFF. The CDR3 DNA sequence: TGTGCCAGCAGCATGGGGACAGTACCAACTAATGAAAAACTGTTTTTT.

The chain combines TRBV14 with TRBJ1-1; D not certain. The V and J ends lost 0 bases and 1 base respectively, with 6 bases between them. Germline CDR1 is SGHDN and CDR2 is FVKESK. This CDR3 spans 14 amino acids. CDR3 coding DNA: TGTGCCAGCAGCCAAGATCTTGGGAACACTGAAGCTTTCTTT. Its translation: CASSQDLGNTEAFF.